The source of this T cell receptor beta chain is a study of blood T cell repertoires in COVID-19. Study summary: The analysed material was cDNA or gDNA that came from T cells, B-cell-depleted T cells, or PBMCs.

Authors' analysis steps: Quantification of nucleated cells was approximated via reference gene primer amplification. Assay used: immunoSEQ multiplex PCR; TCRdb lists only in-frame clones, some missing. That table is the source of V, J and clone size, and D and trimming were worked out from the DNA. The repertoire holds 150,000 to 200,000 clones, with around 83% as singletons. From germline, CDR1 is SGHRS and CDR2 YFSETQ. The CDR3 runs to 16 residues. J lost 4 bases, V lost 2 bases, and 7 bases had no gene match. The receptor's source is an elderly woman in a cohort sampled during active or convalescent COVID-19. The sequencing sample was made of peripheral blood. This chain links TRBV5-1 with TRBJ2-3; 10 bases line up with TRBD1. The CDR3 region is CASSFDPGQGSDTQYF. For the CDR3, the DNA is TGCGCCAGCAGCTTCGACCCGGGACAGGGGTCAGATACGCAGTATTTT.